This T cell receptor beta chain derives from a study of shared clonotypes between healthy human individuals. Each replicate PCR on the sorted subsets used 200 to 250 ng DNA (approximately 33,000 T cell genomes). Method: immunoSEQ multiplex PCR; TCRdb's copy keeps in-frame clones and lacks some. The sample has around 1.9 million clones; more than 85% are singletons. V gave up 0 bases and J gave up 1 base, with 6 bases separating them. The CDR3 has 14 amino acids. CDR1 and CDR2 (germline): SGDLS, YYNGEE. Naive CD8 isolation took CD45RO-negative cells positively selected for CCR7 and excluded terminally differentiated effector memory CD45RA+ cells. As concerns this clone: What it binds is unknown.

Findings and limits, study-wide: Larger richness was generally estimated for naive than memory subsets.

The source is a man between 18 and 29 years old in good health. Some clones in this sample may be carry-over from other donors' samples. Material for sequencing was naive CD8+ T cells from PBMCs. V gene TRBV9 combines with J gene TRBJ2-3, with D uncertain. In nucleotides, the CDR3 is TGTGCCAGCAGCGTAGAGGCTCGCACAGATACGCAGTATTTT. It translates to CASSVEARTDTQYF. The full variable domain, with the rest looked up from reference TRBV9 and TRBJ2-3, is DSGVTQTPKHLITATGQRVTLRCSPRSGDLSVYWYQQSLDQGLQFLIQYYNGEERAKGNILERFSAQQFPDLHSELNLSSLELGDSALYFCASSVEARTDTQYFGPGTRLTVL.